This T cell receptor (beta chain) appears in the sequencing data of a study of response to subunit inactivated influenza vaccine. Broader study findings: New T cells are recruited in small numbers by each seasonal influenza vaccination, according to the authors' suggestion.

This clonotype occurred many times. What it recognizes is unknown. TCRdb re-called the RT-PCR reads with MiXCR, one entry per CDR3 protein. The table lists hundreds of thousands of distinct CDR3 sequences, 6.5% to 8% of them singletons. J gave up 7 bases and V 5 bases, and 8 bases lay outside the gene matches. There are 13 residues in the CDR3. Germline CDR1 reads SQVTM; CDR2 reads ANQGSEA. The rearrangement uses TRBV29-1 and TRBJ1-5; 7 bases match TRBD1. This TCR was recovered from a man aged 50-75 years who received an inactivated influenza vaccine. Material: PBMCs from blood, obtained less than 25 months after vaccination. The CDR3 bases are TGCAGCGTTCGGCTGTCAGGGGGACAGCCCCAGCATTTT. Translating gives CSVRLSGGQPQHF.